A selection of T cell receptor beta chains follows, all from one sample in a study of shared clonotypes between healthy human individuals. Sequencing was performed with immunoSEQ multiplex PCR; in TCRdb, only in-frame clones are kept and a portion is missing. Of around 95,000 clones in the sample, roughly 69% were seen once. The sample consisted of memory CD8+ T cells sorted from blood. Receptor source: a man under 40 in good health. CDR3s include the opening cysteine and the closing phenylalanine or tryptophan. D genes are given only for firm matches. Where a row states a size, it is once, few, many or the class of an expanded clone; other rows omit it.

size,J,D,V,DNA,CDR3
-,TRBJ1-5,TRBD1,TRBV28,TGTGCCACCGGAACAGGGGTTGGAAGCAATCAGCCCCAGCATTTT,CATGTGVGSNQPQHF
-,TRBJ2-1,-,TRBV7-9,TGTGCCAGCAGCTCGCGCCTGGACAGCTACAATGAGCAGTTCTTC,CASSSRLDSYNEQFF
-,TRBJ2-7,TRBD1,TRBV10-2,TGCGCCAGCAGTACCAATCCGGGACAGCTCTACGAGCAGTACTTC,CASSTNPGQLYEQYF
many,TRBJ2-7,-,TRBV28,TGTGCGACCGCGAGCTCCTACGAGCAGTACTTC,CATASSYEQYF
-,TRBJ2-7,-,TRBV4-1,TGCGCCAGCAGCCAAATCACAGGGCCTGCCTACGAGCAGTACTTC,CASSQITGPAYEQYF
-,TRBJ1-2,-,TRBV16,TGTGCCAGCAGCCAATTGTGGGGGATCAGTGGCTATGGCTACACCTTC,CASSQLWGISGYGYTF
-,TRBJ1-1,-,TRBV6-5,TGTGCCAGCAATACACGGAACACTGAAGCTTTCTTT,CASNTRNTEAFF
-,TRBJ2-5,-,TRBV7-3,TGTGCCAGCAGCTTAACGTTGCGGGAGACCCAGTACTTC,CASSLTLRETQYF
-,TRBJ1-6,-,TRBV5-6,TGTGCCAGCAGCTTTCTCCAGGGAAGTTATAATTCACCCCTCCACTTT,CASSFLQGSYNSPLHF
-,TRBJ2-1,TRBD1,TRBV7-2,TGTGCCAGCAGCTTGACAGGGTATGGGATTGAGGAGCAGTTCTTC,CASSLTGYGIEEQFF
-,TRBJ2-3,-,TRBV28,TGTGCCAGCAGTTTTGGGGGACCAGGATGGAGCACAGATACGCAGTATTTT,CASSFGGPGWSTDTQYF
once,TRBJ2-5,-,TRBV11-3,TGTGCCAGCAGCTTCAGGGGTATAGAAGAGACCCAGTACTTC,CASSFRGIEETQYF
-,TRBJ1-1,TRBD1,TRBV2,TGTGCCAGCAGCGGACAGGGGTTAACTACTGAAGCTTTCTTT,CASSGQGLTTEAFF
-,TRBJ2-2,-,TRBV7-6,TGTGCCAGCAGCTTTGGGGTTGGACGCACCGGGGAGCTGTTTTTT,CASSFGVGRTGELFF
-,TRBJ2-3,-,TRBV4-3,TGCGCCAGCCTAGGGCCGGCGGGTACGCAGTATTTT,CASLGPAGTQYF
-,TRBJ1-1,TRBD1,TRBV4-3,TGCGCCAGCAGCCAAGACCCCGGACAGGGGTTTAAGGCTTTCTTT,CASSQDPGQGFKAFF
once,TRBJ2-3,-,TRBV11-2,TGTGCCAGCAGCTTGGGTTTTGGGGGGACAGATACGCAGTATTTT,CASSLGFGGTDTQYF
-,TRBJ1-1,TRBD1,TRBV2,TGTGCCAGCTGGGCTCAGGGGGGCACTGAAGCTTTCTTT,CASWAQGGTEAFF
-,TRBJ2-7,-,TRBV6-6,TGTGCCAGCAGTTACTCGAAGGGCAGGAGCTACGAGCAGTACTTC,CASSYSKGRSYEQYF
few,TRBJ2-5,-,TRBV13,TGTGCCAGCAGCTTATCTTTCAGGAGCGTGGAGACCCAGTACTTC,CASSLSFRSVETQYF
-,TRBJ2-7,TRBD2,TRBV28,TGTGCCAGCAGTTTATCACTAGCGGGGCTCGAACAGTACTTC,CASSLSLAGLEQYF
-,TRBJ2-1,-,TRBV29-1,TGCAGCGTTACCCCTCCCGATAGGAATGAGCAGTTCTTC,CSVTPPDRNEQFF
-,TRBJ2-2,TRBD2,TRBV6-4,TGTGCCAGCAGTGGGGCGGGAGATGTGAGCACCGGGGAGCTGTTTTTT,CASSGAGDVSTGELFF
-,TRBJ2-7,TRBD2,TRBV7-9,TGTGCCAGCAGCTACGGACTAGCTCCGTACGAGCAGTACTTC,CASSYGLAPYEQYF
once,TRBJ2-3,-,TRBV11-2,TGTGCCAGCGCCGGCCCAGGGTATACAGATACGCAGTATTTT,CASAGPGYTDTQYF
-,TRBJ2-7,-,TRBV5-5,TGTGCCAGCAGCCCATCTAGTCACGAGCAGTACTTC,CASSPSSHEQYF
-,TRBJ2-2,-,TRBV9,TGTGCCAGCAGCGTAGCTGGGCAGGTGGGGACCGGGGAGCTGTTTTTT,CASSVAGQVGTGELFF
few,TRBJ1-2,-,TRBV2,TGTGCCAGCAGCTTTGGGGGTGGCTACACCTTC,CASSFGGGYTF
-,TRBJ2-6,-,TRBV4-3,TGCGCCAGCAGCCTCAGCCTAGGATCTGGGGCCAACGTCCTGACTTTC,CASSLSLGSGANVLTF
-,TRBJ1-5,TRBD1,TRBV7-2,TGTGCCAGCAGCGCGGACAGGCGGCCCTTGGGGCCCCAGCATTTT,CASSADRRPLGPQHF
-,TRBJ1-2,-,TRBV29-1,TGCAGCGTACTGAAGGAGGAAAACTATGGCTACACCTTC,CSVLKEENYGYTF
-,TRBJ1-2,TRBD1,TRBV29-1,TGCAGCGTTCAGGGGGGACCCTATGGCTACACCTTC,CSVQGGPYGYTF
-,TRBJ1-5,-,TRBV9,TGTGCCAGCAGCGTCGGTAATCAGCCCCAGCATTTT,CASSVGNQPQHF
once,TRBJ2-7,-,TRBV27,TGTGCCAGCAGTTTCGGGGGGCTCGACGAGCAGTACTTC,CASSFGGLDEQYF
few,TRBJ2-4,TRBD1,TRBV2,TGTGCCAGCAGTGAATTGGGCGACAGGGGGTGGTATGAAGCCAAAAACATTCAGTACTTC,CASSELGDRGWYEAKNIQYF
-,TRBJ2-7,-,TRBV5-6,TGTGCCAGCAGCCCGGGCCCTGGCGAGCAGTACTTC,CASSPGPGEQYF
-,TRBJ2-5,-,TRBV4-2,TGTGCCAGCAGCATCCGTGGTCAAGAGACCCAGTACTTC,CASSIRGQETQYF
-,TRBJ1-5,-,TRBV4-1,TGCGCCAGCAGCCAAGCCCCTCCAGGGCCGGGGAACAATCAGCCCCAGCATTTT,CASSQAPPGPGNNQPQHF
medium-sized,TRBJ1-2,-,TRBV27,TGTGCCAGCAGTTTAACTCACAGGGATGGCTACACCTTC,CASSLTHRDGYTF
-,TRBJ2-7,-,TRBV15,TGTGCCACCAGCAGAGATACGGACGGTGATACCTACGAGCAGTACTTC,CATSRDTDGDTYEQYF
few,TRBJ2-5,-,TRBV12-2,TGTGCAAGTCGCTTAGTAACGGGGCCGAAGTACTTC,CASRLVTGPKYF
-,TRBJ2-3,-,TRBV25-1,TGTGCCAGCAGCCGGAGGGTCGGTACAGATACGCAGTATTTT,CASSRRVGTDTQYF
-,TRBJ2-5,TRBD2,TRBV9,TGTGCCAGCAGCGTAGGAGGGGACTATTCACAAGAGACCCAGTACTTC,CASSVGGDYSQETQYF
many,TRBJ2-7,TRBD1,TRBV6-1,TGTGCCAGCAGTGAGGGAACAGGGGGAAGCTACGAGCAGTACTTC,CASSEGTGGSYEQYF
-,TRBJ2-2,TRBD2,TRBV7-9,TGTGCCAGCAGCCGACTAGCGGGAGAAGGCGGGGAGCTGTTTTTT,CASSRLAGEGGELFF
-,TRBJ2-3,-,TRBV18,TGTGCCAGCTCCCCAGGGGACCTTAGCACAGATACGCAGTATTTT,CASSPGDLSTDTQYF
-,TRBJ2-6,-,TRBV7-6,TGTGCCAGCAGCTCGGACTGGGCCAACGTCCTGACTTTC,CASSSDWANVLTF
once,TRBJ1-1,TRBD1,TRBV6-1,TGTGCCACCCGACAGGGGGCAATGAACACTGAAGCTTTCTTT,CATRQGAMNTEAFF
-,TRBJ2-7,TRBD2,TRBV11-2,TGTGCCAGCAGCCATGGGACTAGCGGGCTTGCTTACGAGCAGTACTTC,CASSHGTSGLAYEQYF
-,TRBJ2-1,TRBD2,TRBV7-9,TGTGCCAGCAGCCCTGGGACTAGCGGGAGGTACAATGAGCAGTTCTTC,CASSPGTSGRYNEQFF
few,TRBJ2-7,-,TRBV5-4,TGTGCCAGCAGTAACGGACCTAGCGCCTACGAGCAGTACTTC,CASSNGPSAYEQYF
-,TRBJ1-5,-,TRBV6-1,TGTGCCAGCAGTGAATACTCGGGAATTAGCAATCAGCCCCAGCATTTT,CASSEYSGISNQPQHF
many,TRBJ2-2,TRBD2,TRBV4-1,TGCGCCAGCAGCCAAGAGGTACTAGCGGTCCCAAAGGGCGGGGAGCTGTTTTTT,CASSQEVLAVPKGGELFF
-,TRBJ2-7,-,TRBV21-1,TGTGCCAGCAGCGATAAATCTGGGGAAGGGAAGCAGTACTTC,CASSDKSGEGKQYF
-,TRBJ2-7,-,TRBV11-3,TGTGCCAGCAGCTTAGATAGGACAAGCAACGAGCAGTACTTC,CASSLDRTSNEQYF
-,TRBJ2-1,-,TRBV4-1,TGCGCCAGCAGCCAAGTGGGCGGGAAAACTTACAATGAGCAGTTCTTC,CASSQVGGKTYNEQFF
few,TRBJ2-2,TRBD2,TRBV7-3,TGTGCCAGCAGCTTAGGGGCGGGAGAATGGACCGGGGAGCTGTTTTTT,CASSLGAGEWTGELFF
-,TRBJ2-7,-,TRBV18,TGTGCCAGCTCACCACCTCAGACATTAAGGGACTACGAGCAGTACTTC,CASSPPQTLRDYEQYF
-,TRBJ2-7,-,TRBV4-1,TGCGCCAGCACCTTTCGGCTAACTAGCACAACCTACGAGCAGTACTTC,CASTFRLTSTTYEQYF
few,TRBJ2-7,TRBD2,TRBV10-2,TGCGCCAGCGGGAGGGGAAGGGACTACGAGCAGTACTTC,CASGRGRDYEQYF